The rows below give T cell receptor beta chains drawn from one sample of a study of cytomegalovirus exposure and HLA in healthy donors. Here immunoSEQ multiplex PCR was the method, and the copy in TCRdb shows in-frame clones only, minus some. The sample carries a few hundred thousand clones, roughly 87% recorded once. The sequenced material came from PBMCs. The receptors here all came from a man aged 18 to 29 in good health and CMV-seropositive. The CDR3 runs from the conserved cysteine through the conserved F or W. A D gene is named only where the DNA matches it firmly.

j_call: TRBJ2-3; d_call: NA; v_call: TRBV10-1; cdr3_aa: CASSDVASSSTDTQYF
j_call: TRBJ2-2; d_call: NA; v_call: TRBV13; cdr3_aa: CASSTGTRSGELFF
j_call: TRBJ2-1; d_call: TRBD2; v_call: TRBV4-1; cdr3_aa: CASSQEGAGVWNEQFF
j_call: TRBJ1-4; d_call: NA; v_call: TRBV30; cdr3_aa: CAWTGEYNEKLFF
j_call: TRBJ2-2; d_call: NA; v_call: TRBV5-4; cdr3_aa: CASSSEVGNTGELFF
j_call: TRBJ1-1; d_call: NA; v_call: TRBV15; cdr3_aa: CATSRDLRFGEEAFF
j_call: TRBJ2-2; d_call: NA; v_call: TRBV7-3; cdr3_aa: CASSWRAGTGELFF
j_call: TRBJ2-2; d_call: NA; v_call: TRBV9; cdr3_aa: CASSETGTTTTGELFF
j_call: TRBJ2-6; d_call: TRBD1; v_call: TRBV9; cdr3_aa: CASSGTGTGFARANVLTF
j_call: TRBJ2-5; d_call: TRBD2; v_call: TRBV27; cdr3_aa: CASSLGLAGVDETQYF
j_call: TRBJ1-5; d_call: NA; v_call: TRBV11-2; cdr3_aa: CASSLVAGNQPQHF
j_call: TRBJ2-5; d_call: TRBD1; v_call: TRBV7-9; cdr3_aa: CASSSRTGGSKNPQETQYF
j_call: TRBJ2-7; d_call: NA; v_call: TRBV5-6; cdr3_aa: CASSLAMSYEQYF
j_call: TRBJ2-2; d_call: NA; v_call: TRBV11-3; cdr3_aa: CASSLKGHTGELFF
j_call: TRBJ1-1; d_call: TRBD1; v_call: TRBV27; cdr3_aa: CASRDRGQAFF
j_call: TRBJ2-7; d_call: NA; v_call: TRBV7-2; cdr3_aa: CASSLRREQYF
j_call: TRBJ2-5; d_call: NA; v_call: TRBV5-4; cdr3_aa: CASSSGTKTQETQYF
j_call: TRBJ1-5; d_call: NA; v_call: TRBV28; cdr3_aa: CASSFSPGRPQHF
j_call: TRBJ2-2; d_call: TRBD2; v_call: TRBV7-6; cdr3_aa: CASSSRGTSSPGELFF
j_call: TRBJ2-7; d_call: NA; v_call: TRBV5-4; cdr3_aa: CASSLEPLREQYF
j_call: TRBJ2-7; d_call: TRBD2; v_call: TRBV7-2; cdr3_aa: CASSLTGGLSGRNYEQYF